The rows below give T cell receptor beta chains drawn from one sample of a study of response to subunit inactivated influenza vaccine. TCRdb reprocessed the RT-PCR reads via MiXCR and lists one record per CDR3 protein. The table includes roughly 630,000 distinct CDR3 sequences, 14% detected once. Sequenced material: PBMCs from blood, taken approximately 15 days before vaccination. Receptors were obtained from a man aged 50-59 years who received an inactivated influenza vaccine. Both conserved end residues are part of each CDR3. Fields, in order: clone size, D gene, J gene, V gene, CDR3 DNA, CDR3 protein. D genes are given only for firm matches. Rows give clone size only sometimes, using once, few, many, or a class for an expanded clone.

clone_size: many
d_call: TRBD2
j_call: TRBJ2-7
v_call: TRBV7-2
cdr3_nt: TGTGCCAGCAGCTTAGGTTTAGCGGGGGACTACGAGCAGTACTTC
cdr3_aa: CASSLGLAGDYEQYF

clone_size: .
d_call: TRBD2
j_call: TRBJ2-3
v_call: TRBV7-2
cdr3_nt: TGTGCCAGCAGCTTGACTAGCGGGAGGGCCCCAGATACGCAGTATTTT
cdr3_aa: CASSLTSGRAPDTQYF

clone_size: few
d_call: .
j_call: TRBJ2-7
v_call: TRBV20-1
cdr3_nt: TGCAGTGCGAGAGGGGTAACCACCTACGAGCAGTACTTC
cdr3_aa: CSARGVTTYEQYF

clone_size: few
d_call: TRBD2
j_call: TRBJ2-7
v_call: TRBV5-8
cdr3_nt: TGTGCCAGCAGCCCGCCGGGACTAGCGGACGAGCAGTACTTC
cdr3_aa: CASSPPGLADEQYF

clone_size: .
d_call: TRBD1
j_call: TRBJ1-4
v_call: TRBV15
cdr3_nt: TGTGCCACCAGCAGCGACAGGGACCGGGGGATGACTAATGAAAAACTGTTTTTT
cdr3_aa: CATSSDRDRGMTNEKLFF

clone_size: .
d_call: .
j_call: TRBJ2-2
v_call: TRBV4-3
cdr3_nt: TGCGCCAGCAGCCGAACGACAGGCAACACCGGGGAGCTGTTTTTT
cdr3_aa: CASSRTTGNTGELFF

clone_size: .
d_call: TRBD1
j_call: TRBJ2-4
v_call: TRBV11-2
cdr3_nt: TGTGCCAGCAGCTGGGGACAGGGAAACATTCAGTACTTC
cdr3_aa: CASSWGQGNIQYF

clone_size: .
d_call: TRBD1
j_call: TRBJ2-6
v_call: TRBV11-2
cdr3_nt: TGTGCCAGCAGCACACACCGGGACAGGGAGGAGGCTGGGGCCAACGTCCTGACTTTC
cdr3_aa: CASSTHRDREEAGANVLTF

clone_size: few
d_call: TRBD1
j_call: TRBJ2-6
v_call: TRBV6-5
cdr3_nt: TGTGCCAGCAGTAACACACAGGGGGCGTCTGGGGCCAACGTCCTGACTTTC
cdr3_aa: CASSNTQGASGANVLTF

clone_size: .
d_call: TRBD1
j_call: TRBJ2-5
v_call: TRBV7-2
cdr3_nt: TGTGCCAGCAGCCCTAGCGTAGTGGACAGGGGGCGAGAGACCCAGTACTTC
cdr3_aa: CASSPSVVDRGRETQYF

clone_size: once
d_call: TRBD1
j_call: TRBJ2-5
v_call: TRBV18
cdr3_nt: TGTGCCAGCTCACCATTACAGGGGAAAGAGACCCAGTACTTC
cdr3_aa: CASSPLQGKETQYF

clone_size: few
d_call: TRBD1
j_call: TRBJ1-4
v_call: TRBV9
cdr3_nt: TGTGCCAGCAGCAAACAGGGGAGTGCAACTAATGAAAAACTGTTTTTT
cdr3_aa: CASSKQGSATNEKLFF

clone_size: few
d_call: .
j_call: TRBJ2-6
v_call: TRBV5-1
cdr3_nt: TGCGCCAGCAGCTTGGACCCTGGGGCCAACGTCCTGACTTTC
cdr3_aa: CASSLDPGANVLTF

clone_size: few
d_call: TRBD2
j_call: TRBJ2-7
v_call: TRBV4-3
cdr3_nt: TGCGCCAGCAGCCAAGATCCAGCGGGAGCCAACTACGAGCAGTACTTC
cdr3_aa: CASSQDPAGANYEQYF

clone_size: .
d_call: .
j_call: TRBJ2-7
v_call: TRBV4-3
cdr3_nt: TGCGCCAGCAGCCAAGTAATAGGAGCGTACGAGCAGTACTTC
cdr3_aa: CASSQVIGAYEQYF

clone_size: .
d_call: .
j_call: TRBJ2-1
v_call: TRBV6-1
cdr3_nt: TGTGCCAGCAGGAGAGGCTCCTCGGGTGAGCAGTTCTTC
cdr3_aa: CASRRGSSGEQFF

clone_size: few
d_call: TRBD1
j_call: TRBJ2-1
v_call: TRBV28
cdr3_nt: TGTGCCAGCAGTGAACGCCCCGGGACAGGGGGAGGCAATGAGCAGTTCTTC
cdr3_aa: CASSERPGTGGGNEQFF

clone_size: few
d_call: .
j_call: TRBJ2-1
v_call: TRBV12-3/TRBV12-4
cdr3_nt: TGTGCCAGCAGTTTCGGACCCTGGGACAGGGGCCCCAGCGGGAGGAGTGATGAGCAGTTCTTC
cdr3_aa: CASSFGPWDRGPSGRSDEQFF

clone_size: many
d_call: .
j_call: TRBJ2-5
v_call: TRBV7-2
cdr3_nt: TGTGCCAGCAGCTTAGGTCGTGGCAGGGACCTACGAGAGACCCAGTACTTC
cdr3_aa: CASSLGRGRDLRETQYF

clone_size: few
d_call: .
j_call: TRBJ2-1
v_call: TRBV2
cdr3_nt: TGTGCCACGGAGGGGTACAATGAGCAGTTCTTC
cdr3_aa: CATEGYNEQFF

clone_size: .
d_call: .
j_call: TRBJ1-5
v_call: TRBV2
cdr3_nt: TGTGCCAGCAGGGCGGATAGCAATCAGCCCCAGCATTTT
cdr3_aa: CASRADSNQPQHF

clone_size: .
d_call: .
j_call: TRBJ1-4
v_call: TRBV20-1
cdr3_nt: TGCAGTGCTAGAGATCATGGGGTGGGGGAAAAACTGTTTTTT
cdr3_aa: CSARDHGVGEKLFF

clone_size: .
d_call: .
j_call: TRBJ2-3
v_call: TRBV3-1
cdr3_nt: TGTGCCAGCACCCTGGACACGGGATTAGATACGCAGTATTTT
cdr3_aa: CASTLDTGLDTQYF

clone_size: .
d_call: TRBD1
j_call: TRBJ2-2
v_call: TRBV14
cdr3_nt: TGTGCCAGCAGCCCGGGACAGCTGCGGACCGGGGAGCTGTTTTTT
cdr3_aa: CASSPGQLRTGELFF

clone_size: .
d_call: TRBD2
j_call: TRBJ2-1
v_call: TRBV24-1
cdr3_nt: TGTGCCACCAGTGAACCTCTAGCGGATGAGCAGTTCTTC
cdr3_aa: CATSEPLADEQFF

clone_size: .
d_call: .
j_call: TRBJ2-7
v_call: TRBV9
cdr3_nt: TGTGCCAGCAGCGTAGGGGTAGCTTCTTCCTACGAGCAGTACTTC
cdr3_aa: CASSVGVASSYEQYF

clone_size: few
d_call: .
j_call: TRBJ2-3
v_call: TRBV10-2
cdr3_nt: TGCGCCAGCAGTGAGTTTCTTCTCACAGATACGCAGTATTTT
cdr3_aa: CASSEFLLTDTQYF

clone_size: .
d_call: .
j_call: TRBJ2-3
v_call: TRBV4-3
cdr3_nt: TGCGCCAGCAGCCAAGATCTAATTAGGGGCGAGAGCACAGATACGCAGTATTTT
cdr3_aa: CASSQDLIRGESTDTQYF

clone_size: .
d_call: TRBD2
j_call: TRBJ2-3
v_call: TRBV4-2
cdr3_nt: TGTGCCAGCAGCCAAGAATTGTATGGTGCTAGCGGGAGGACAGATACGCAGTATTTT
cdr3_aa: CASSQELYGASGRTDTQYF

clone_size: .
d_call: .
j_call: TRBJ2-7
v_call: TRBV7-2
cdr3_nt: TGTGCCAGCAGTGCCCAGGGACCCCATTACTACGAGCAGTACTTC
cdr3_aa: CASSAQGPHYYEQYF

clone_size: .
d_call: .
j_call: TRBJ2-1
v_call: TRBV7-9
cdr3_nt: TGTGCCAGCAGCTTATTCACTCGAATCAATGAGCAGTTCTTC
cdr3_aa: CASSLFTRINEQFF

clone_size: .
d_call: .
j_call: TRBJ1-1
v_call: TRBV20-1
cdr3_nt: TGCAGTGCGGCACCCCAGAACACTGAAGCTTTCTTT
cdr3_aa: CSAAPQNTEAFF

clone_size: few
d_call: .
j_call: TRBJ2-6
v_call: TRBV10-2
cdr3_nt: TGCGCCAGCAGTGAGCGACTTACCTCTGGGGCCAACGTCCTGACTTTC
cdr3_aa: CASSERLTSGANVLTF

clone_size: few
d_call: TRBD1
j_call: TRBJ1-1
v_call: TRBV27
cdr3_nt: TGTGCCAGCAGTTCCCAGGGGGACAACACTGAAGCTTTCTTT
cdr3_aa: CASSSQGDNTEAFF

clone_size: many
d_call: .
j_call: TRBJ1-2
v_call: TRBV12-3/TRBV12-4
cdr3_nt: TGTGCCAGCAGTTTGGGGTTGGGTGGCTACACCTTC
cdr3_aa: CASSLGLGGYTF

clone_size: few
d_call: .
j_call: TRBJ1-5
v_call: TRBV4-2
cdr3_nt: TGTGCCAGCAGGGAGTCAGGCAATCAGCCCCAGCATTTT
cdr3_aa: CASRESGNQPQHF

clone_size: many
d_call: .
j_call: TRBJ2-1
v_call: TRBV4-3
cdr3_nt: TGCGCCAGCAGCCAAGCGAAAGGGAGCTCCTACAATGAGCAGTTCTTC
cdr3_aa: CASSQAKGSSYNEQFF

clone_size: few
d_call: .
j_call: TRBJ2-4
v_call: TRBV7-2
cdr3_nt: TGTGCCAGCAGCTTATTGAGGGACGTCATTCAGTACTTC
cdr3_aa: CASSLLRDVIQYF

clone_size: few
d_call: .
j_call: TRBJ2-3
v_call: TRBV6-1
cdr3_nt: TGTGCCAGCAGTCAGACCGCGCCGGGCACAGATACGCAGTATTTT
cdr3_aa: CASSQTAPGTDTQYF

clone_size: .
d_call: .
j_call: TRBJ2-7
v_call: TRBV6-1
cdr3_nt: TGTGCCAGCAACGGGTACGAGCAGTACTTC
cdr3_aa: CASNGYEQYF

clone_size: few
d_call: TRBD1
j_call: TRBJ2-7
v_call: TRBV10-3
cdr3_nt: TGTGCCCTAGGCCGAGACAGGGGGCTCGAGCAGTACTTC
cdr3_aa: CALGRDRGLEQYF

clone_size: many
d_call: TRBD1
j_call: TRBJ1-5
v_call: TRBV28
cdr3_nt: TGTGCCAGCAGGGCGGACAGGTATAATCAGCCCCAGCATTTT
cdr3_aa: CASRADRYNQPQHF

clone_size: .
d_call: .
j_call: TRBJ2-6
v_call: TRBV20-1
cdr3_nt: TGCAGTGCTTTCTCTATCTCTGGGGCCAACGTCCTGACTTTC
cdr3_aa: CSAFSISGANVLTF

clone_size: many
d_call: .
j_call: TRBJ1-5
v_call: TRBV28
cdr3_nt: TGTGCCAGCAGTACAGATAGCAATCAGCCCCAGCATTTT
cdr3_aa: CASSTDSNQPQHF

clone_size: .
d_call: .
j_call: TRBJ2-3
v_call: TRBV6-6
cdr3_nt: TGTGCCAGCAGTTACTCTAGCTCAGATACGCAGTATTTT
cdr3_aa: CASSYSSSDTQYF

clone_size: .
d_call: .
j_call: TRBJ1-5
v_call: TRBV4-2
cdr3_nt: TGTGCCAGCAGCCAAGAACAGGGCAATAGCAATCAGCCCCAGCATTTT
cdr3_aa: CASSQEQGNSNQPQHF

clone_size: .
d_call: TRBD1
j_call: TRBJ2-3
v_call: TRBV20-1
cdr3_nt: TGCAGGGCTCGCGGGGACAGGGATTACACAGATACGCAGTATTTT
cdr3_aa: CRARGDRDYTDTQYF

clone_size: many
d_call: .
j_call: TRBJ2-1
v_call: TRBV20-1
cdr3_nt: TGCAGTGCTAGTAGGCCCCGGGGGTTCTACAATGAGCAGTTCTTC
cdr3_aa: CSASRPRGFYNEQFF

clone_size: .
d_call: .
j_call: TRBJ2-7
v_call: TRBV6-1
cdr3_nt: TGTGCCAGCAGTGAATTCTCAGGGGTGTCCTACGAGCAGTACTTC
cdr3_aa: CASSEFSGVSYEQYF

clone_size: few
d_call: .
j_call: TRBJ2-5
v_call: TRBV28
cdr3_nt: TGTGCCAGCAGTTCAGGACGGTCTGGGGAGACCCAGTACTTC
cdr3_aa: CASSSGRSGETQYF

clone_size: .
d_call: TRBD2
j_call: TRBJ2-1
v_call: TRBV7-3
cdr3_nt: TGTGCCAGCAGCTTATATGTAGCGGGAGTGCCAGACTACAATGAGCAGTTCTTC
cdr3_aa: CASSLYVAGVPDYNEQFF

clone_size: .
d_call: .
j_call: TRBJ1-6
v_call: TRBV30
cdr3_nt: TGTGCCTGGAGTTTTGATTCACCCCTCCACTTT
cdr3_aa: CAWSFDSPLHF

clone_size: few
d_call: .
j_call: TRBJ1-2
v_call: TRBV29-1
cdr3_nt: TGCAGCGTTGTAGTACGGGACACAGTAGGGTATGGCTACACCTTC
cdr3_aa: CSVVVRDTVGYGYTF

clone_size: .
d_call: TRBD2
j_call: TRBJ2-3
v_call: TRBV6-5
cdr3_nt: TGTGCCAGCAGTTACTCGACTAGCGGAAACACAGATACGCAGTATTTT
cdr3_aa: CASSYSTSGNTDTQYF

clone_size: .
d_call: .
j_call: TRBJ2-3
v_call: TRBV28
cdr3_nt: TGTGCCAGCAGTTTATCCGGGGTATTAGGGGCAGATACGCAGTATTTT
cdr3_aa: CASSLSGVLGADTQYF

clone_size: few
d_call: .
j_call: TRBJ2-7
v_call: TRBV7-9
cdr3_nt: TGTGCCAGCAGCTTAGATTACAGGCATTACGAGCAGTACTTC
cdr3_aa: CASSLDYRHYEQYF

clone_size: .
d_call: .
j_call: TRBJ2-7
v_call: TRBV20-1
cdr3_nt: TGCAGTGCGCAGCTGGGGGCAGGGAACGAGCAGTACTTC
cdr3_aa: CSAQLGAGNEQYF

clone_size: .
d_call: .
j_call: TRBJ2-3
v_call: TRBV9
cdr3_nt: TGTGCCAGCAGCGTAGACGGGAGCGGCGGCACAGATACGCAGTATTTT
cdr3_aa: CASSVDGSGGTDTQYF